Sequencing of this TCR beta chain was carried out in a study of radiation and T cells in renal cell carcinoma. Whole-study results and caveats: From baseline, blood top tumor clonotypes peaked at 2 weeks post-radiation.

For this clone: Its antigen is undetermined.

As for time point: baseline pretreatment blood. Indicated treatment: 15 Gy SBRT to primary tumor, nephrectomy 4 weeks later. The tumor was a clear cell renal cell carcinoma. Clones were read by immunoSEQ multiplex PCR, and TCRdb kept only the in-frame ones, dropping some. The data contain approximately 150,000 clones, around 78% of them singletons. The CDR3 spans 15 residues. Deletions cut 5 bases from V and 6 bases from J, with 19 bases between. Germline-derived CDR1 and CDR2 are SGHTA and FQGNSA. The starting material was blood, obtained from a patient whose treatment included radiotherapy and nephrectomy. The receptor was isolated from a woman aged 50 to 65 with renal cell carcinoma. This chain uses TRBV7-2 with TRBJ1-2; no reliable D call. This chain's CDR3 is CASSARTSVSDGYTF. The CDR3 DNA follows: TGTGCCAGCAGCGCCCGGACGTCTGTCTCGGATGGCTACACCTTC. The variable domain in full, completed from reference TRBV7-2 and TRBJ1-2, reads GAGVSQSPSNKVTEKGKDVELRCDPISGHTALYWYRQSLGQGLEFLIYFQGNSAPDKSGLPSDRFSAERTGGSVSTLTIQRTQQEDSAVYLCASSARTSVSDGYTFGSGTRLTVV.